This TCR beta chain was documented in a study of OX40 agonist ivuxolimab in advanced cancers. Regarding the study in general: Ivuxolimab, which targeted the costimulatory receptor OX40 (CD134), was an agonistic, fully human IgG2 monoclonal antibody. The paper reports the monotherapy dose-escalation portion (N of about 50 patients) of the phase I ivuxolimab trial. Patients were allowed to have had prior anti-PD-1, anti-PD-L1 or anti-CTLA-4 therapy, and roughly two fifths of the dose-escalation patients had been treated with checkpoint inhibitors. Of the approximately 54 dose-escalation patients, hepatocellular carcinoma was present in about 20, melanoma in roughly 15, renal cell carcinoma in 9 and head and neck cancer in 9. The dose-escalation cohort was about 87% male with a mean age of approximately 60 years, ranging from roughly 23 to 85. Three dose-escalation patients achieved partial responses, one with hepatocellular carcinoma and two with cutaneous melanoma. Peripheral TCRbeta sequencing aimed to test whether ivuxolimab altered TCR sequence diversity and caused clonal T-cell expansion. Intravenous ivuxolimab was administered to patients every 2 weeks at six dose levels: 0.01, 0.1, 0.3, 1.5, 3 and 10 mg/kg. General study outcomes and caveats: Clonal expansion of both CD4+ and CD8+ blood T cells was observed from baseline to week 6 at doses 0.1 to 3.0 mg/kg. Partial responders in the 0.1-3.0 mg/kg groups had among the lowest normalized peripheral clonal expansion, especially among CD8+ T cells. After ivuxolimab, expanded clones were on average more numerous among CD8+ T cells than among CD4+ T cells. Low levels of normalized T-cell clonal expansion were also seen in some nonresponding patients. The antigen specificity of the peripheral T cells that underwent clonal expansion was not determined.

Clipping removes 4 bases from V and 5 bases from J, with 9 as the unmatched junction base count. The germline V gene (reference sequence) sets CDR1 to SGHNT and CDR2 to YYREEE. From cysteine to phenylalanine, the CDR3 is 15 amino acids long. Only the CDR3 DNA is retained, 45 bases long and in frame from the first base. In regard to this clone: Its antigen is currently not known. Base qualities are not provided; no much larger clone lies one nucleotide away.

To sequence the TCRbeta CDR3 region, genomic DNA was isolated from the sorted cells. The immunoSEQ Assay was used for sequencing of TCRbeta CDR3 regions. Not all clones reach the TCRdb copy of this immuneACCESS table, which keeps in-frame sequences only. Checked studies attribute under half of the gap to unresolved V genes and leave the rest unexplained. The sample table records about 65,000 clones; around 90% of these occur just once. About 1% of the sample rests with the top ten. The trial excluded patients who had a history of autoimmune disease or were on systemic immunosuppression. Peripheral blood for TCR sequencing was collected from all dose cohorts at baseline, on cycle 4 day 1, and on cycle 7 day 1. The samples were drawn from a first-in-human, open-label, multicenter phase I dose-escalation trial of ivuxolimab. Adults with locally advanced or metastatic melanoma, renal cell carcinoma, hepatocellular carcinoma or head and neck squamous cell carcinoma were enrolled in the trial. CD4+ and CD8+ T cells were sorted separately from peripheral blood before TCR sequencing.

The rearranged segments are TRBV5-4 and TRBJ2-5, and TRBD2 aligns with 9 junction nucleotides. This TCR derives from an adult with an advanced solid tumor such as melanoma, head and neck, liver or kidney cancer. This sample comprised CD4+ or CD8+ T cells sorted from blood, obtained in a trial of the OX40 agonist ivuxolimab. The CDR3: CASSGAGTSFETQYF. The sequence in DNA is TGTGCCAGCAGCGGGGCCGGGACTAGCTTCGAGACCCAGTACTTC.